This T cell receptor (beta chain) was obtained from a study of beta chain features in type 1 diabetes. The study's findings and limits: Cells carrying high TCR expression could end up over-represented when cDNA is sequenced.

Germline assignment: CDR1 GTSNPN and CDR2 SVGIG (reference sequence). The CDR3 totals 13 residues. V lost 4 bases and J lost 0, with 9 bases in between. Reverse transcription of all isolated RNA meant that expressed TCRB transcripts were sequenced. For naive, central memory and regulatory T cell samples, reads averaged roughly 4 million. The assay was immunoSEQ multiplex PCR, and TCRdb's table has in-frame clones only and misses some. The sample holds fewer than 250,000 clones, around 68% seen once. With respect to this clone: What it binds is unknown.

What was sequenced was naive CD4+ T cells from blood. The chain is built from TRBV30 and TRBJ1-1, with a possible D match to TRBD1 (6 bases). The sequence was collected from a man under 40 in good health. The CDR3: CAWIDRLNTEAFF. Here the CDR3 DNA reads TGTGCCTGGATAGACAGGCTGAACACTGAAGCTTTCTTT. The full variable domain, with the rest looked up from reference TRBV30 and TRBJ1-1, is SQTIHQWPATLVQPVGSPLSLECTVEGTSNPNLYWYRQAAGRGLQLLFYSVGIGQISSEVPQNLSASRPQDRQFILSSKKLLLSDSGFYLCAWIDRLNTEAFFGQGTRLTVV.